Presented here are 10 T cell receptor beta chains from one specimen sequenced in a study of shared clonotypes between healthy human individuals (dated by TCRdb to the early 2020s). CD8 naive samples were obtained by positive selection for CCR7 among CD45RO-negative cells, yielding a CD45RA+CCR7+ population from which TemRA cells were excluded. Library preparation used the immunoSEQ multiplex PCR assay. TCRdb mirrors the immuneACCESS table, restricted to in-frame sequences. Some clones are absent from its copies; in checked studies, under half trace to an unresolved V gene, and the reason for the others is unknown. The sample table contains around 700,000 clones; only one count was recorded for about 90% of them. The top ten clonotypes cover approximately 25% of the sample. The specimen was naive CD8+ T cells sorted from blood. The cell subset or site label corresponds to: CD45RA+CCR7+. The receptors were sampled from a man aged 25 to 40 in good health.

The rearrangement uses TRBV4-3 and TRBJ2-7, with 8 bases that match TRBD1. V trimming: 3 bases; J trimming: 2 bases; junction bases outside the gene matches: 6. The CDR3 totals 15 residues. Germline loops: CDR1 LGHNA, CDR2 YSLEER. This CDR3 reads CASSQRTGHPYEQYF. The CDR3 coding sequence is TGCGCCAGCAGCCAGAGGACAGGGCACCCCTACGAGCAGTACTTC.

The chain links TRBV30 to TRBJ2-5; D possibly corresponds to TRBD2 (5 bases). Germline V CDR1 and CDR2: GTSNPN, SVGIG (reference sequence). Trimming stripped 6 bases from V and 4 bases from J, with 18 bases between. The CDR3 loop spans 14 amino acids. The CDR3 spells CACRGIGRAETQYF. The CDR3, as DNA: TGTGCCTGTCGGGGTATCGGGCGGGCAGAGACCCAGTACTTC.

The V and J genes are TRBV6-1 and TRBJ2-7; TRBD1 matches 7 bases. Losses at the gene ends were 0 bases for V and 6 bases for J; bases not matched to a gene: 8. In germline, CDR1 is MNHNS, CDR2 SASEGT. This CDR3 spans 15 amino acids. The CDR3 loop reads CASSEADRVPSEQYF. For the CDR3, the DNA is TGTGCCAGCAGTGAAGCCGACAGGGTCCCTTCCGAGCAGTACTTC.

Written as DNA, the CDR3 is TGCAGCGTTGTTTCCCTAACAGGAACCTACGAGCAGTACTTC. This sequence encodes CSVVSLTGTYEQYF. The V and J genes are TRBV29-1 and TRBJ2-7, with D possibly being TRBD1 (5 bases). Germline loops: CDR1 SQVTM, CDR2 ANQGSEA. V lost 4 bases and J lost 2, with 15 bases in between. CDR3 length equals 14 residues.

J is TRBJ2-7 and V is TRBV11-2; tentative D call: TRBD2 (6 bases). Trimming removed 1 base from V and 6 bases from J, with 10 bases in between. Germline V gene sequence: CDR1 SGHAT, CDR2 FQNNGV. The CDR3 is made up of 13 amino acids. CDR3 bases: TGTGCCAGCAGCTTAGCGGGAGTGCGCGAGCAGTACTTC. It is translated as CASSLAGVREQYF. The full variable domain, with the rest looked up from reference TRBV11-2 and TRBJ2-7, is EAGVAQSPRYKIIEKRQSVAFWCNPISGHATLYWYQQILGQGPKLLIQFQNNGVVDDSQLPKDRFSAERLKGVDSTLKIQPAKLEDSAVYLCASSLAGVREQYFGPGTRLTVT.

This clone was seen a single time. The rearrangement uses TRBV2 and TRBJ2-5; the D gene could be TRBD1 or TRBD2 (5 bases each). V lost 4 bases, J lost 3 bases, and 15 bases lay in between. This CDR3 has 15 residues. From germline, CDR1 is SNHLY and CDR2 FYNNEI. The CDR3 DNA is TGTGCCAGCAGTGGGGTGGAGGACAATGAAGAGACCCAGTACTTC. Protein product: CASSGVEDNEETQYF.

This sequence joins TRBV5-5 and TRBJ2-2, with D maybe TRBD2 (5 bases). From germline, CDR1 is SGHKS and CDR2 YYEKEE (reference sequence). Trimming took 2 bases from V and 2 from J, leaving 10 bases between them. CDR3 length: 15 residues. Here the CDR3 DNA reads TGTGCCAGCAGCTTCTCTAGCACCAACACCGGGGAGCTGTTTTTT. Protein sequence: CASSFSSTNTGELFF. The complete variable domain, with remaining parts taken from reference TRBV5-5 and TRBJ2-2, reads DAGVTQSPTHLIKTRGQQVTLRCSPISGHKSVSWYQQVLGQGPQFIFQYYEKEERGRGNFPDRFSARQFPNYSSELNVNALLLGDSALYLCASSFSSTNTGELFFGEGSRLTVL.

Notes on this clone: A junction end diverges from the germline sequence, so it may reflect a read error. This sequence joins TRBV7-9 and TRBJ2-7; 10 bases line up with TRBD1. CDR1 and CDR2 from the germline V gene are SEHNR and FQNEAQ (reference sequence). This CDR3 spans 16 amino acids. This chain's CDR3 is CASSQDAGTGEGEQYF. The DNA of the CDR3 is TGCGCCAGCAGCCAAGACGCCGGGACAGGGGAAGGGGAGCAGTACTTC.

This rearrangement joins TRBV7-3 to TRBJ2-3; 9 nucleotides match TRBD2. The CDR3 contains 17 residues. Germline CDR1 is SGHTA and CDR2 is FQGTGA. Germline trimming cut 1 base from V and 3 bases from J; bases unmatched to any gene: 8. The CDR3 region has the DNA TGTGCCAGCAGCTTAAGGCCTAGCGGGGCCGGTACAGATACGCAGTATTTT. Protein: CASSLRPSGAGTDTQYF. Supplemented by reference TRBV7-3 and TRBJ2-3, the full variable domain reads GAGVSQTPSNKVTEKGKYVELRCDPISGHTALYWYRQSLGQGPEFLIYFQGTGAADDSGLPNDRFFAVRPEGSVSTLKIQRTERGDSAVYLCASSLRPSGAGTDTQYFGPGTRLTVL.

The chain joins TRBV14 to TRBJ2-7, with D tentatively TRBD2 (6 bases). The germline gives CDR1 SGHDN, CDR2 FVKESK. This CDR3 spans 14 amino acids. The V gene lost 4 bases and the J gene lost 2 bases, with 12 bases spanning the gap. CDR3 sequence reads: CASSLRDFPYEQYF. Written as DNA, the CDR3 is TGTGCCAGCAGCCTCCGGGACTTTCCCTACGAGCAGTACTTC.